Included here is one TCR beta chain sequence, with context. Self-reported history from a screening survey and questionnaire set each donor's cohort. The sample is drawn from a study of blood T cell repertoires in COVID-19. On the study more broadly: COVID-19 samples from acute and convalescent phases originated in the United States, Italy and Spain. Nucleic acid was either cDNA or gDNA, and it came from T cells, B-cell-depleted T cells, or PBMCs.

The CDR3 loop spans 15 amino acids. J gave up 1 base and V 4 bases, and 3 bases lay outside the gene matches. Germline loops: CDR1 LNHDA, CDR2 SQIVND (reference sequence). Authors' data handling: Estimates of nucleated cell counts were drawn from the amplification of reference gene primers. Using immunoSEQ multiplex PCR, the repertoire was profiled, and TCRdb retains in-frame clones only, with some absent. That table supplies the V and J calls and clone size; D and trimming were determined from the DNA. The sample lists 350,000 to 400,000 clones, around nine tenths seen once, with roughly 1.2% in the top ten.

The genes are TRBV19 and TRBJ2-1; 8 bases fit TRBD2. Source material: PBMCs or T cells enriched from blood (not recorded which). This receptor was obtained from a woman in her late teens or twenties who had recovered from COVID-19. CDR3 amino acids: CASSTSGGSYNEQFF. CDR3 nucleotides: TGTGCCAGTAGTACAAGCGGGGGATCCTACAATGAGCAGTTCTTC. The complete variable domain, with remaining parts taken from reference TRBV19 and TRBJ2-1, reads DGGITQSPKYLFRKEGQNVTLSCEQNLNHDAMYWYRQDPGQGLRLIYYSQIVNDFQKGDIAEGYSVSREKKESFPLTVTSAQKNPTAFYLCASSTSGGSYNEQFFGPGTRLTVL.